These T cell receptor beta chains were read from a single sample in a study of regulatory T cells in long-lasting Graves disease. Using its own MiXCR run on the multiplex PCR reads, TCRdb lists one record per CDR3 protein. The top ten clones hold roughly a fifth of a sample with around 250,000 distinct CDR3 sequences, about 18% of them seen once. This specimen was peripheral blood mononuclear cells (PBMCs), taken at new diagnosis, from a patient treated with antithyroid drugs. These receptor sequences come from a female donor with Graves disease. Each CDR3 is given with its conserved first and last residue. A D gene is named only where the DNA matches it firmly. Size tells how often a clone was seen (once, few, many) or the class of an expanded clone, and some rows leave it out.

many	TRBJ1-1	TRBV11-2	TRBD1	TGTGCCAGCAGTCTGACAGGGTTTGAAGCTTTCTTT	CASSLTGFEAFF
many	TRBJ2-7	TRBV18	TRBD1	TGTGCCAGCTCATCGGACAGGGACTACGAGCAGTACTTC	CASSSDRDYEQYF
many	TRBJ2-3	TRBV28	TRBD2	TGTGCCAGCAGTACTTCCCTTAGCGGGAGGGCGCACCTCAGAGATACGCAGTATTTT	CASSTSLSGRAHLRDTQYF
few	TRBJ2-7	TRBV18	TRBD2	TGTGCCAGCTCCGAACTAGCGGGAGATGGGGAGCAGTACTTC	CASSELAGDGEQYF
few	TRBJ1-4	TRBV18	TRBD1	TGTGCCAGCTCACCAAGGACAGGCCGGGAAAAACTGTTTTTT	CASSPRTGREKLFF
many	TRBJ2-7	TRBV2	TRBD2	TGTGCCAGCAGTGAACGCGGGGGGCCCTACGAGCAGTACTTC	CASSERGGPYEQYF
-	TRBJ1-2	TRBV12-3/TRBV12-4	-	TGTGCCAGCAGTTTTTATCCCGGGGAACTTGCGAATGGCTACACCTTC	CASSFYPGELANGYTF
many	TRBJ2-3	TRBV11-2	-	TGTGCCAGCAGCTTAGGGGGGTCCACAGATACGCAGTATTTT	CASSLGGSTDTQYF
many	TRBJ1-6	TRBV27	-	TGTGCCAGCAGTTTTCGGGAAGAGCTAGTGGTTAATTCACCCCTCCACTTT	CASSFREELVVNSPLHF
-	TRBJ2-1	TRBV9	TRBD2	TGTGCCAGCAGCTTCAGCGGGAGTAATGGCGATGAGCAGTTCTTC	CASSFSGSNGDEQFF
few	TRBJ2-1	TRBV15	TRBD1	TGTGCCACCGGACAGGGGTTGGATGAGCAGTTCTTC	CATGQGLDEQFF
many	TRBJ2-1	TRBV5-1	TRBD2	TGCGCCAGCAGCCCGACTAGCGGGAACTATTACAATGAGCAGTTCTTC	CASSPTSGNYYNEQFF
many	TRBJ1-1	TRBV7-9	TRBD1	TGTGCCAGCAGCCCCCGTGACAGGGCCGGTATTGAAGCTTTCTTT	CASSPRDRAGIEAFF
-	TRBJ1-1	TRBV11-3	TRBD1	TGTGCCAGCAGCACGAGGACAGGGACTATCACTGAAGCTTTCTTT	CASSTRTGTITEAFF